This TCR beta chain appears in the sequencing data of a study of blood T cell repertoires in COVID-19 (dated by TCRdb to 2020 to 2021). About the full investigation: Samples covering the acute and convalescent phases of COVID-19 were provided by collaborators in the United States, Italy and Spain. The prospective study material was composed of cDNA or gDNA derived from T cells, B-cell-depleted T cells, or PBMCs. Deeply sampled blood TCRbeta repertoires from subjects exposed to, actively infected with, or recovered from COVID-19 were included in the dataset. The repertoires were made available in a free public database intended to serve as a resource for research on the immune response to SARS-CoV-2. Samples were obtained from the ongoing ImmuneRACE study (first 160 participants) and from over 1,000 subjects provided by 6 global collaborators. Sample metadata almost always included a de-identified subject ID, COVID-19 status, age in years and sex. Where HLA class I and class II types were available, the types were taken from metadata supplied by the sample provider, not from assay-based typing. The study at large found these results: Clinical and demographic metadata were provided uncurated, with the amount varying by source and participant.

Details on this clone: Its antigen is currently not known. Nothing much larger sits one base from this clone, and base qualities are not available.

Collaborating institutions collected whole blood in K2EDTA tubes following their own protocols. For TCRbeta analysis, collaborators shipped samples in one of three forms: frozen whole blood, isolated PBMCs, or DNA extracted from either of those sample types. The CDR3 sequence holds 15 residues, the cysteine and phenylalanine included. CDR3 DNA only is kept here, 45 bases in frame from base 1. The CDR1 and CDR2 encoded by the germline V gene are MRHNA and SNTAGT. The V end loses 0 bases and the J end loses 3 bases, and a stretch of 8 bases separates them. The immunoSEQ Assay, a bias-controlled multiplex PCR, was used to amplify TCRbeta CDR3 regions from genomic DNA. The paper's data handling went like this. Nucleated cell counts per sample were estimated from amplification of reference gene primers within the assay. Sequence reads were collapsed and filtered to measure the absolute abundance of every unique TCRbeta CDR3 rearrangement. Productive Simpson clonality was computed per sample as the square root of Simpson's diversity index over productive rearrangements. Entries here come from immuneACCESS through TCRdb and include only in-frame sequences with V and J called. Some clones fail to appear in such tables; in the studies checked, an unresolved V gene covers under half of the shortfall, and the cause of the remainder is unknown. V and J calls and clone size come straight from that table; D and trimming were deduced from the DNA. The sample table lists 100,000 to 120,000 clones, 70% to 90% of them with a count of one. The ten largest clones add up to roughly 4.9% of the sample.

The TCR sequence derives from a human donor in a cohort sampled during active COVID-19. Sequencing used peripheral blood. The sequence joins TRBV6-4 to TRBJ2-2; the D gene assignment is ambiguous. Here is the DNA: TGTGCCAGCAGTGACTCTGAGGCCGACACCGGGGAGCTGTTTTTT. It codes for CASSDSEADTGELFF.